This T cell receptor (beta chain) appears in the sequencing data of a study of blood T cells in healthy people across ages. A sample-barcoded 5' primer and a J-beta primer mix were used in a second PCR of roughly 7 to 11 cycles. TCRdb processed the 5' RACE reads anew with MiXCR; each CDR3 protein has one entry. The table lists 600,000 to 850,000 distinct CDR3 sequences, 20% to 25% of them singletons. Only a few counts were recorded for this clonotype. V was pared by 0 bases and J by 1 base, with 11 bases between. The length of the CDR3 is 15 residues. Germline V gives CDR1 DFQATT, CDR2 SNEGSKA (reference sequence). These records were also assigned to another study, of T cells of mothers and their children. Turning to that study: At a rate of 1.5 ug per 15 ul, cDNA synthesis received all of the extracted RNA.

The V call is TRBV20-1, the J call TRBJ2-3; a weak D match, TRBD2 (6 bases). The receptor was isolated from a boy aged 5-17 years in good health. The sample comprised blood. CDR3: CSARDGQRGTDTQYF. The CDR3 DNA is TGCAGTGCTAGAGATGGCCAGCGGGGCACAGATACGCAGTATTTT.